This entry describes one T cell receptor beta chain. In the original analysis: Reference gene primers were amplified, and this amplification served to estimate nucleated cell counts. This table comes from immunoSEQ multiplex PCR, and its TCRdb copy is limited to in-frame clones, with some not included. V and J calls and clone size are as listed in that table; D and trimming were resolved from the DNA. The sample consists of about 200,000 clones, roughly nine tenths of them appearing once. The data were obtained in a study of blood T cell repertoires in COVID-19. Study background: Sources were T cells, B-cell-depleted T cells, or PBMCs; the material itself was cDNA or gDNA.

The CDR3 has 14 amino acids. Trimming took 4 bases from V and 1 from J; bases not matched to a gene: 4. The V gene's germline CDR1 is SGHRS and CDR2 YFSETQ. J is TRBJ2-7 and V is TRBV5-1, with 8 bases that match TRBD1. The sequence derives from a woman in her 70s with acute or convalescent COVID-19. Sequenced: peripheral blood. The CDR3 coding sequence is TGCGCCAGCAGCGAAACAGGGGGTTCCTACGAGCAGTACTTC. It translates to CASSETGGSYEQYF.